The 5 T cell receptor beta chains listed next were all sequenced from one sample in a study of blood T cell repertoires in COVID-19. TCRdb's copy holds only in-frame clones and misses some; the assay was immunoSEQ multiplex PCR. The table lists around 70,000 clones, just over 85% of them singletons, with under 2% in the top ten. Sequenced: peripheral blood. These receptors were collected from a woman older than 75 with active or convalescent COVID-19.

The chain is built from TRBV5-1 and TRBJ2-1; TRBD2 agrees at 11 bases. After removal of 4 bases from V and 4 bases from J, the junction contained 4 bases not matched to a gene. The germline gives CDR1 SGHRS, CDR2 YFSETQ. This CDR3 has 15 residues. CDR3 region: CASSRTSGSYNEQFF. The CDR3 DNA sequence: TGCGCCAGCAGCCGTACTAGCGGGAGTTACAATGAGCAGTTCTTC.

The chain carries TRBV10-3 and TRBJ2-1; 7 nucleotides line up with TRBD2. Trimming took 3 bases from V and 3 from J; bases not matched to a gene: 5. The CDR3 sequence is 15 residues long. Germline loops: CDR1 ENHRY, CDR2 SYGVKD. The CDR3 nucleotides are TGTGCCATCAGTGAACGGACTAGTGTCTACAATGAGCAGTTCTTC. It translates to CAISERTSVYNEQFF.

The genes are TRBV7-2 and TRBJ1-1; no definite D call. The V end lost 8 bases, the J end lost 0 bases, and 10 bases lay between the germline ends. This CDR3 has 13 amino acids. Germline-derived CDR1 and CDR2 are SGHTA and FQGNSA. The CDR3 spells CASGSLVNTEAFF. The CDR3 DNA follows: TGTGCCAGCGGGAGTTTGGTGAACACTGAAGCTTTCTTT.

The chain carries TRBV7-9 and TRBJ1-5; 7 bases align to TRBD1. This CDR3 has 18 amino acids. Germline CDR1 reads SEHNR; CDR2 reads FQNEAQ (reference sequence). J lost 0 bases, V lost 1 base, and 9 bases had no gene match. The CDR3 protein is CASSLVPSGQNSNQPQHF. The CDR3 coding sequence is TGTGCCAGCAGCTTAGTCCCCTCGGGACAGAATAGCAATCAGCCCCAGCATTTT.

The CDR3 DNA follows: TGTGCCAGCTCACCAAAACCTAGCGGGAATGGAGAGACCCAGTACTTC. It encodes CASSPKPSGNGETQYF. The chain links TRBV18 to TRBJ2-5, with 9 bases aligning to TRBD2. CDR1 KGHSH and CDR2 LQKENI come from the germline V gene. This CDR3 spans 16 amino acids. V shed 2 bases, J shed 4 bases, and the junction held 8 bases outside the gene matches.